This T cell receptor (beta chain) stems from a study of T cells in localized non-small cell lung cancer. The data were produced by immunoSEQ multiplex PCR, yet TCRdb's version contains in-frame clones alone and is incomplete. The sample has 7,500 to 8,500 clones, 87% seen once. The germline V gene encodes CDR1 KGHSH and CDR2 LQKENI. The CDR3 is 13 residues long. V was clipped by 1 base and J by 1 base, with 4 bases between them. The sequencing here drew on peripheral blood, taken before any cancer treatment. The sequence derives from a male donor aged 60 or over with stage III lung adenocarcinoma. This chain joins TRBV18 and TRBJ1-1, with unresolved D. The CDR3 region is CASSPQANTEAFF. CDR3 nucleotide sequence: TGTGCCAGCTCACCACAGGCGAACACTGAAGCTTTCTTT. Together with reference TRBV18 and TRBJ1-1, the CDR3 gives the full variable domain: NAGVMQNPRHLVRRRGQEARLRCSPMKGHSHVYWYRQLPEEGLKFMVYLQKENIIDESGMPKERFSAEFPKEGPSILRIQQVVRGDSAAYFCASSPQANTEAFFGQGTRLTVV.